This entry lists 2 T cell receptor beta chains sequenced from one sample in a study of blood T cell repertoires in COVID-19. Assay used: immunoSEQ multiplex PCR; TCRdb lists only in-frame clones, some missing. The sample consists of about 350,000 clones, 70% to 90% of them appearing once. Sequencing used peripheral blood. The source is a woman between 55 and 75 years old with COVID-19, enrolled during active disease.

This clone was picked up one time. The chain employs TRBV5-6 and TRBJ1-4; no definite D call. The CDR3 has 16 residues. Germline CDR1 is SGHDT and CDR2 is YYEEEE. V was clipped by 1 base and J by 0 bases, with 10 bases between them. CDR3 amino acids: CASSLHLRTTNEKLFF. The CDR3 region has the DNA TGTGCCAGCAGCTTGCATCTGCGGACAACTAATGAAAAACTGTTTTTT. Supplemented by reference TRBV5-6 and TRBJ1-4, the full variable domain reads DAGVTQSPTHLIKTRGQQVTLRCSPKSGHDTVSWYQQALGQGPQFIFQYYEEEERQRGNFPDRFSGHQFPNYSSELNVNALLLGDSALYLCASSLHLRTTNEKLFFGSGTQLSVL.

CDR3 DNA: TGCGCCAGCAGCCAAGACCCACTAGCCGGCCTGGCAGCACAAGAGACCCAGTACTTC. Translating it yields CASSQDPLAGLAAQETQYF. The rearrangement links TRBV4-3 to TRBJ2-5, with D possibly TRBD2 on 6 matching bases. V lost 0 bases, J lost 2 bases, and 22 bases lay in between. The CDR3 sequence is 19 residues long. Germline CDR1 and CDR2: LGHNA and YSLEER.